These 4 T cell receptor beta chains were all obtained from the same sample, sequenced in a study of OX40 agonist ivuxolimab in advanced cancers. Sequenced by immunoSEQ multiplex PCR; TCRdb stores in-frame clones only, minus some. The data hold tens of thousands of clones, with roughly 89% observed a single time. Sample: CD4+ or CD8+ T cells sorted from blood, taken in a trial of the OX40 agonist ivuxolimab. These receptors were taken from an adult with an advanced solid tumor such as melanoma, head and neck, liver or kidney cancer.

This clone has just a few counts. The chain carries TRBV11-2 and TRBJ2-7; no definite D call. The CDR3 loop spans 14 amino acids. Germline CDR1 reads SGHAT; CDR2 reads FQNNGV. V was shortened by 0 bases and J by 0 bases, with 6 bases between the two germline ends. CDR3 protein: CASSLDTPSYEQYF. The CDR3 nucleotides are TGTGCCAGCAGCTTAGATACCCCCTCCTACGAGCAGTACTTC.

The chain carries TRBV19 and TRBJ2-7; 10 bases fit TRBD2. The V gene's germline CDR1 is LNHDA and CDR2 SQIVND (reference sequence). Trimming removed 4 bases from V and 7 bases from J; junction bases left unmatched: 4. The CDR3 is 13 residues long. The CDR3 DNA sequence: TGTGCCAGTAGTACAGCGGGAGGGCTGGAGCAGTACTTC. This encodes CASSTAGGLEQYF.

The rearrangement joins TRBV6-6 to TRBJ2-7; D unclear. This CDR3 is 14 amino acids long. Deletions cut 2 bases from V and 1 base from J, with 9 bases between. Germline V gene data show CDR1 as MNHNY and CDR2 as SVGAGI (reference sequence). CDR3 loop: CASSYPPTSYEQYF. DNA of the CDR3: TGTGCCAGCAGTTACCCCCCGACTTCCTACGAGCAGTACTTC.

The chain recombines TRBV28 with TRBJ2-7, with D perhaps matching TRBD1 (6 bases). Germline V CDR1 and CDR2: MDHEN, SYDVKM. The V end was cut by 6 bases, the J end by 0 bases, with 9 bases between. There are 13 residues in the CDR3. The CDR3 nucleotides are TGTGCCAGCAGCCGGGACACCTCCTACGAGCAGTACTTC. Translating gives CASSRDTSYEQYF. Full variable domain (rest looked up from reference TRBV28 and TRBJ2-7): DVKVTQSSRYLVKRTGEKVFLECVQDMDHENMFWYRQDPGLGLRLIYFSYDVKMKEKGDIPEGYSVSREKKERFSLILESASTNQTSMYLCASSRDTSYEQYFGPGTRLTVT.